These T cell receptor beta chains were read from a single sample in a study of blood T cell repertoires in COVID-19. Measured with immunoSEQ multiplex PCR; TCRdb has only the in-frame clones, and not every one. Of over 150,000 clones listed, around 80% are singletons. Sequencing input: peripheral blood. These TCRs come from a human donor in a cohort sampled during active COVID-19. Both conserved end residues are part of each CDR3. A D gene is named only where the DNA matches it firmly. Clone size appears in some rows only: once, few, many, or a class for an expanded clone.

abundance,d_gene,v_gene,j_gene,CDR3nt,CDR3aa
few,.,TRBV7-9,TRBJ1-6,TGTGCCAGCAGCACCGGAGGAGGGTATAGGAATTCACCCCTCCACTTT,CASSTGGGYRNSPLHF
.,TRBD1,TRBV7-2,TRBJ1-5,TGTGCCAGCAGCCCGGGGACAGTCCGACCCCAGCATTTT,CASSPGTVRPQHF
.,.,TRBV11-2,TRBJ1-2,TGTGCCAGCAGCTTAGATCCGCGCTATGACTATGGCTACACCTTC,CASSLDPRYDYGYTF
.,TRBD1,TRBV7-9,TRBJ1-2,TGTGCCAGCAGCTTCGCGGGACAGGAAGGCTATGGCTACACCTTC,CASSFAGQEGYGYTF
.,.,TRBV7-2,TRBJ2-3,TGTGCCAGCAGCTCCGATTACTCAGATACGCAGTATTTT,CASSSDYSDTQYF
.,TRBD1,TRBV5-8,TRBJ2-7,TGTGCCAGCAGCTTGGACCCGGGACAGGGCTCCTACGAGCAGTACTTC,CASSLDPGQGSYEQYF
.,.,TRBV18,TRBJ2-7,TGTGCCAGCTCATCTGACAGCTACGAGCAGTACTTC,CASSSDSYEQYF
few,.,TRBV5-1,TRBJ2-7,TGCGCCAGCAGCTTGTGGGCAGACAAAGGGGCCTACGAGCAGTACTTC,CASSLWADKGAYEQYF
.,.,TRBV2,TRBJ1-3,TGTGCCAGCAGCGCAATGACAGGACCCTTCTCTGGAAACACCATATATTTT,CASSAMTGPFSGNTIYF
once,TRBD1,TRBV30,TRBJ2-3,TGTGCCTGGAGTGTACGGGGAACAGGGGGGAGGGATACGCAGTATTTT,CAWSVRGTGGRDTQYF
.,.,TRBV12-5,TRBJ2-2,TGTGCTAGTGGACAGGGCGACACCGGGGAGCTGTTTTTT,CASGQGDTGELFF
.,TRBD2,TRBV6-2/TRBV6-3,TRBJ2-7,TGTGCCAGCAGTTACGCGGGGGTGGACTACGAGCAGTACTTC,CASSYAGVDYEQYF
once,.,TRBV21-1,TRBJ1-6,TGTGCCAGCAGCAAAAAAGGGAGCGGCAGCAAGTATAATTCACCCCTCCACTTT,CASSKKGSGSKYNSPLHF
.,.,TRBV6-5,TRBJ2-3,TGTGCCAGCAGTTACTCGGGGGGTACCAGCACAGATACGCAGTATTTT,CASSYSGGTSTDTQYF
.,.,TRBV12-2,TRBJ2-1,TGTGCAAGTCGCTCACCGACTAGCGGGGAATACAATGAGCAGTTCTTC,CASRSPTSGEYNEQFF
.,TRBD1,TRBV5-1,TRBJ2-4,TGCGCCAGCAGCATGGAATGGGGACAGGGAAACATTCAGTACTTC,CASSMEWGQGNIQYF
.,.,TRBV27,TRBJ2-7,TGTGCCAGCAGCAAGATACCGGGTAACGTGGCGTACGAGCAGTACTTC,CASSKIPGNVAYEQYF
.,.,TRBV3-1/TRBV3-2,TRBJ2-7,TGTGCCAGCAGCTCTGGACAAGACTACGAGCAGTACTTC,CASSSGQDYEQYF
.,.,TRBV12-3/TRBV12-4,TRBJ2-4,TGTGCCAGTCTCCGTGTCTGGGGAGACATTCAGTACTTC,CASLRVWGDIQYF
.,.,TRBV6-5,TRBJ1-1,TGTGCCAGCAGTTACTCGTGGGGGGGCGAGAACACTGAAGCTTTCTTT,CASSYSWGGENTEAFF
once,TRBD1,TRBV27,TRBJ1-4,TGTGCCACAGCCCCGGACAGGGATGGTGAAAAACTGTTTTTT,CATAPDRDGEKLFF
.,TRBD1,TRBV11-2,TRBJ2-2,TGTGCCAGCACTAAACTCGGACAGGCGAGCACCGGGGAGCTGTTTTTT,CASTKLGQASTGELFF
.,.,TRBV5-4,TRBJ2-7,TGTGCCAGCAGCTCTGGACATGCTTCTAGGCGCTTC,CASSSGHASRRF